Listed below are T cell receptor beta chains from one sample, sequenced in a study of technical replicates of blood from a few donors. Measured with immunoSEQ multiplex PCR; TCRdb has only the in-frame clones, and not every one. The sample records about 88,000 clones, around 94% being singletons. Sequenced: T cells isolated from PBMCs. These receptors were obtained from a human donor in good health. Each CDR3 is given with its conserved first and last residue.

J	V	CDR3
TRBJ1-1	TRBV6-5	CASSYEGPGGKAFF
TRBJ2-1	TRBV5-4	CASSPFGGSSYNEQFF
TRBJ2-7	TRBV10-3	CAISDLTTYEQYF
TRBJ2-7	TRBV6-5	CASNPGTGGYEQYF
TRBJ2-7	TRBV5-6	CASSLAAYEQYF
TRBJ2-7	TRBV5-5	CASSFPGQGYEQYF
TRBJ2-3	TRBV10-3	CAMSGLGTDTQYF
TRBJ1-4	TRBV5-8	CASSPFGDSNLFF
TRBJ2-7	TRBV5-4	CASSAKSSGSFEQYF
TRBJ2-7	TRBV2	CASSEAYIYEQYF
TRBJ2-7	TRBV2	CASSEAGDGLYEQYF
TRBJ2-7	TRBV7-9	CASSLTAGGPPFGSEQYF
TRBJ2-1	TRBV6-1	CASRAGESYNEQFF
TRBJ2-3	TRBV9	CASSVTDRLLAGGLQDTQYF
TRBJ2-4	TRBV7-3	CASSLDGRVSGDMGKNIQYF
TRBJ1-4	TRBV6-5	CASRTGVWAEKLFF
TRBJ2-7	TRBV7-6	CASSPRIITSGSEQYF
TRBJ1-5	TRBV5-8	CASSQTRPPQHF
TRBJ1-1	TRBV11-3	CASSQTGTDTEAFF
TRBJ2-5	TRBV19	CASSIQQGPGETQYF
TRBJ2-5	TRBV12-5	CASGLGGEETQYF
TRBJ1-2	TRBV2	CASSGANQKALPYNYGYTF
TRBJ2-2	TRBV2	CASREDGPNTGELFF
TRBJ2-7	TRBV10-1	CASSEADSYEQYF
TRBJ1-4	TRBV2	CASSVGRGLGEKLFF
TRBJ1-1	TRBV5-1	CASSFTYRGGEAFF
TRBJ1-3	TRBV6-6	CASTPEGLYSGNTIYF
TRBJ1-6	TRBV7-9	CASSFAIGRGNSPLHF
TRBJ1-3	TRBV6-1	CASSGEQGAGGNTIYF
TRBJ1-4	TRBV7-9	CASRPGTDLNEKLFF
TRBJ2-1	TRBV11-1	CASSFSSGSYNEQFF
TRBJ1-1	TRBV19	CASTAGQGATEAFF
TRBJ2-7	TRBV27	CASSRGLAGSYEQYF
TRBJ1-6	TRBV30	CAWRILTGYNSPLHF
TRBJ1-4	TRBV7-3	CASSFPHARTGNEKLFF
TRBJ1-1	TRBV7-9	CASSPAIDRVEAFF
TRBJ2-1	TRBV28	CAAVPHRGENEQFF
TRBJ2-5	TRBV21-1	CASSLDRSGETQYF
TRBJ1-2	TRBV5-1	CASSNDGTGYGYTF
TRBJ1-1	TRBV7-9	CASSKLTGKFGTEAFF
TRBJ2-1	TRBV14	CASSQEGGTYNEQFF
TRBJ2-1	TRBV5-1	CASRSSGSYNEQFF
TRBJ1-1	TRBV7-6	CASSHRPTNTEAFF
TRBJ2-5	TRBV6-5	CASSYSERGIKETQYF
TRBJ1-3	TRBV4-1	CASSQVASTGPSGNTIYF
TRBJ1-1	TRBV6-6	CASHQSHNTEAFF
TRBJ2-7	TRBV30	CAWSFGLSGQSYEQYF
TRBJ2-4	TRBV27	CASSLPGENIQYF